This T cell receptor (beta chain) was recovered during a study of tumor-infiltrating lymphocytes in primary liver carcinoma. Whole-study context: Surgeons treated the primary liver carcinoma of the patients by surgical resection.

Germline DNA was also extracted, with blood RNA taken from unsorted whole blood. Peripheral blood, roughly 4 milliliters, was collected prior to surgery. Making TCR beta cDNA involved approximately 520 ng total RNA and a constant-region primer. Investigators got TCR beta libraries out of three nested multiplex PCR rounds, done with slightly modified ARM-PCR. TCRdb reprocessed the multiplex PCR reads via MiXCR and lists one record per CDR3 protein. In the table there are fewer than 400,000 distinct CDR3 sequences, about 60% of which are singletons. This clonotype appeared a few times. The clonotype was recovered from a man aged 40-49 years with primary liver carcinoma and hepatitis B virus infection. Sequenced input: peripheral blood.

The CDR3 nucleotides are TGTGCCAGCAGTTTATTGGACACGGGCACAGATACGCAGTATTTT. Its protein is CASSLLDTGTDTQYF. V usage is TRBV28 and J usage is TRBJ2-3, with a weak D call TRBD1 (5 bases). Germline V lookup: CDR1 MDHEN, CDR2 SYDVKM. There are 15 residues in the CDR3. Trimming cost V 1 base and J 1 base, with 9 bases left between them. The whole variable domain, filled in from reference TRBV28 and TRBJ2-3, reads DVKVTQSSRYLVKRTGEKVFLECVQDMDHENMFWYRQDPGLGLRLIYFSYDVKMKEKGDIPEGYSVSREKKERFSLILESASTNQTSMYLCASSLLDTGTDTQYFGPGTRLTVL.